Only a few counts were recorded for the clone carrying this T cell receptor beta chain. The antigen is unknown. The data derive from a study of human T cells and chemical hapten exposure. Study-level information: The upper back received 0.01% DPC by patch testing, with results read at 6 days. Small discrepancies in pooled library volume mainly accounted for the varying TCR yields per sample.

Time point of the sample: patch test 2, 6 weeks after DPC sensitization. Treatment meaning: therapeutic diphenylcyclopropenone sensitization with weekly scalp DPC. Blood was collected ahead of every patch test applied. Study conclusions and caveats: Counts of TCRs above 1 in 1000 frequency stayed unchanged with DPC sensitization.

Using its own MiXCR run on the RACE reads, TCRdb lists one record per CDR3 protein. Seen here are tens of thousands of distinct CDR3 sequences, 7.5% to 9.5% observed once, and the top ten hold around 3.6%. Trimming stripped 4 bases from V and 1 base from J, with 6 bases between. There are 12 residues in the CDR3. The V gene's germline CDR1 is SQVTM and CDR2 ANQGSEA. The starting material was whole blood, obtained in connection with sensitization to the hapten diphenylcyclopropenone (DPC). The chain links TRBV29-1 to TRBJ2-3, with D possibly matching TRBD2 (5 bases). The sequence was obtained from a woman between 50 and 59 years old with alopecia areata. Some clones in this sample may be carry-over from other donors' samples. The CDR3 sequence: CSVAEGTDTQYF. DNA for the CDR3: TGCAGCGTTGCGGAGGGCACAGATACGCAGTATTTT.